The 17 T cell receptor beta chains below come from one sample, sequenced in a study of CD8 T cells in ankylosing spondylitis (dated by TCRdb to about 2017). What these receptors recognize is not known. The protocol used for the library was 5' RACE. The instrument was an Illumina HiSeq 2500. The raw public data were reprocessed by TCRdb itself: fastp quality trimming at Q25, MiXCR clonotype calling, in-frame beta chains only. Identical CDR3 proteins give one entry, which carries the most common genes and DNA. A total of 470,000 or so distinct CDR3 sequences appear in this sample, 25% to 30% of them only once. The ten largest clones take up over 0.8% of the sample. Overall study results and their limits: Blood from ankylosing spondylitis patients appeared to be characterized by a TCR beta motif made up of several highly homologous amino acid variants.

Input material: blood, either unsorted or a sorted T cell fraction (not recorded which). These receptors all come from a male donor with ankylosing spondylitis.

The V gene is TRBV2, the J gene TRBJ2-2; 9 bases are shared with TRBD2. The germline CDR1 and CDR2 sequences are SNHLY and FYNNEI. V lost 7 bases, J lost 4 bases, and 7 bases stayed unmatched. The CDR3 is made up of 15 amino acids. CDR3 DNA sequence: TGTGCCAGCAATCAGGCTAGCGGGGTCACCGGGGAGCTGTTTTTT. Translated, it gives CASNQASGVTGELFF.

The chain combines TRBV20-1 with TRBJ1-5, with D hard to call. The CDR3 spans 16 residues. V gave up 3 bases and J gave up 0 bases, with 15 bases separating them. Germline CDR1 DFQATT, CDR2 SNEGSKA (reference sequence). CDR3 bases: TGCAGTGCTAGCAACCCTCAGTGGCATAGCAATCAGCCCCAGCATTTT. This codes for CSASNPQWHSNQPQHF.

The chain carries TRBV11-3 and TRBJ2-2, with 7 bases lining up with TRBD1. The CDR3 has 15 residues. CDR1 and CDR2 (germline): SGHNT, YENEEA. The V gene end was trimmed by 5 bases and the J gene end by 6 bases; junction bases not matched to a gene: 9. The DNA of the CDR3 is TGTGCCAGCAGCCTGGACAGGAGTCGGGCCGGGGAGCTGTTTTTT. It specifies CASSLDRSRAGELFF.

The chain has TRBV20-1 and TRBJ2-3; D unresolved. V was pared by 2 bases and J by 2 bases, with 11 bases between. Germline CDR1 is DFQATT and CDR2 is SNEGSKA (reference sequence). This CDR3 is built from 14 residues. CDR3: CSARYSPTTDTQYF. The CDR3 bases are TGCAGTGCTAGATATAGCCCCACCACAGATACGCAGTATTTT.

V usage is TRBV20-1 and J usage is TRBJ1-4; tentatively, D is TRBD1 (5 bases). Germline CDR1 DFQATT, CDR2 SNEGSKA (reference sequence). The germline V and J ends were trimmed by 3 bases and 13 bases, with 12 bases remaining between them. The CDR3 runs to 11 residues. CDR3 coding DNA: TGCAGTGCTAGTTGGGGGGTCGGACTGTTTTTT. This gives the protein CSASWGVGLFF.

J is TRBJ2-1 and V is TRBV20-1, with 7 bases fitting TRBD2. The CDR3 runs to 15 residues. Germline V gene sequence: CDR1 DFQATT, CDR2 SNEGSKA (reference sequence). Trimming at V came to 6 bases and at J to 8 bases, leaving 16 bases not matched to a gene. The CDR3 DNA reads TGCAGTGCGCCAAAATATGCAGGGAGGGCCTATGAGCAGTTCTTC. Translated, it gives CSAPKYAGRAYEQFF.

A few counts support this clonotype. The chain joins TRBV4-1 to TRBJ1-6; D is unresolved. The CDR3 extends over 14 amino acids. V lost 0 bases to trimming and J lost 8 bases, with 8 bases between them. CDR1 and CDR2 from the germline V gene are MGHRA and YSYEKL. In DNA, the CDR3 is TGCGCCAGCAGCCAAGACCACAGAGATTCACCCCTCCACTTT. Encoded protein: CASSQDHRDSPLHF.

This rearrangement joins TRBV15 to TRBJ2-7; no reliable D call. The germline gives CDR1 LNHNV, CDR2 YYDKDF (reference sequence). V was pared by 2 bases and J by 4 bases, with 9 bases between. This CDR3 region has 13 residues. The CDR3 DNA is TGTGCCACCAGCAGACAGACCGGGTACGAGCAGTACTTC. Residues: CATSRQTGYEQYF.

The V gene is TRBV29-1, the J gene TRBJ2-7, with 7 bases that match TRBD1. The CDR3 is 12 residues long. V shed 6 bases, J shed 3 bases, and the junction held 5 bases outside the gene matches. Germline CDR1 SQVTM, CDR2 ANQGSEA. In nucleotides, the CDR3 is TGCAGCGTCCTAGGACAGGTCTACGAGCAGTACTTC. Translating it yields CSVLGQVYEQYF.

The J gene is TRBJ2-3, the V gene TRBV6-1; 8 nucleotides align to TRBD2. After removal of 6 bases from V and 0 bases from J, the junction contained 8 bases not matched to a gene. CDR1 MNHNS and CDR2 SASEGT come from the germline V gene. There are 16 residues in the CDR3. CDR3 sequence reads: CASRPTSGTSTDTQYF. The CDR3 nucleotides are TGTGCCAGCAGGCCTACTAGCGGAACTAGCACAGATACGCAGTATTTT.

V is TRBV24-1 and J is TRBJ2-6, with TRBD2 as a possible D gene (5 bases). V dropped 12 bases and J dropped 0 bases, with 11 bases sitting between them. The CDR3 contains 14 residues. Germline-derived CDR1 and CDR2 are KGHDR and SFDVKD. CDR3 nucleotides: TGTGCCGTACAGAGGGACTCTGGGGCCAACGTCCTGACTTTC. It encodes CAVQRDSGANVLTF.

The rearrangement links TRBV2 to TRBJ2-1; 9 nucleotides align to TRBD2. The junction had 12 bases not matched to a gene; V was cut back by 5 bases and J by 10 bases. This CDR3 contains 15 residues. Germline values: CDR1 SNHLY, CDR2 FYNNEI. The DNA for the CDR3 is TGTGCCAGCAGTCTCTTGGTAGCGGGAGAGTCGGAGCAGTTCTTC. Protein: CASSLLVAGESEQFF.

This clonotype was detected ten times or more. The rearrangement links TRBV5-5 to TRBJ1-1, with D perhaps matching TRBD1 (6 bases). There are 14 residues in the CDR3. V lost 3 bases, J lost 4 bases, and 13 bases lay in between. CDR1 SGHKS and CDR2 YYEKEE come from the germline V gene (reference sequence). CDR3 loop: CASSSRTVGTEAFF. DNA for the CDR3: TGTGCCAGCAGCTCACGGACAGTGGGCACTGAAGCTTTCTTT. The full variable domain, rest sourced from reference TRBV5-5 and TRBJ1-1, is DAGVTQSPTHLIKTRGQQVTLRCSPISGHKSVSWYQQVLGQGPQFIFQYYEKEERGRGNFPDRFSARQFPNYSSELNVNALLLGDSALYLCASSSRTVGTEAFFGQGTRLTVV.

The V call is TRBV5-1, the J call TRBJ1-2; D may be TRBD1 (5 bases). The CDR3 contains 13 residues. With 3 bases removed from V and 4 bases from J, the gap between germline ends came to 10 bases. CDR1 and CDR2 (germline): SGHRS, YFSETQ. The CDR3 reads CASSSGRAYGYTF. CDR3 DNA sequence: TGCGCCAGCAGCTCGGGACGGGCCTATGGCTACACCTTC.

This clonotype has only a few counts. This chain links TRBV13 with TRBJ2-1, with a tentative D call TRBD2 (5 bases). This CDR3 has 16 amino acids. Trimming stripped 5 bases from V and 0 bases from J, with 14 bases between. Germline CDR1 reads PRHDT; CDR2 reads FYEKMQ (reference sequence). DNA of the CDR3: TGTGCCAGCAGCCAACCACTAGTGAGCTCCTACAATGAGCAGTTCTTC. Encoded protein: CASSQPLVSSYNEQFF.

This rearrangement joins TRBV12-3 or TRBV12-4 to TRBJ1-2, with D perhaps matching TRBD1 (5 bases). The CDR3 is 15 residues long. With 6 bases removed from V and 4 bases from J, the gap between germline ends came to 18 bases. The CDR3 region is CASSLSEAGTYGYTF. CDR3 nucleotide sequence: TGTGCCAGCAGCCTTAGCGAGGCAGGGACCTATGGCTACACCTTC.

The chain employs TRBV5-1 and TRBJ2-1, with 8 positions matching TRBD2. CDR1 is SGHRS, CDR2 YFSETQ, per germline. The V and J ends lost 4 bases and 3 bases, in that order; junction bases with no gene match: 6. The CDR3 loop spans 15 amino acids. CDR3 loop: CASSRGLDNYNEQFF. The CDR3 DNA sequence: TGCGCCAGCAGCAGGGGACTAGACAACTACAATGAGCAGTTCTTC.